What follows describes a single T cell receptor (beta chain). The antigen is undetermined. Method: immunoSEQ multiplex PCR; TCRdb's copy keeps in-frame clones and lacks some. There are about 120,000 clones in the sample; more than 75% occur only once, and about 7.8% lies in the top ten. The V gene lost 4 bases and the J gene lost 9 bases, with 15 bases spanning the gap. This CDR3 has 13 amino acids. Looked up from germline, CDR1 is SGHAT and CDR2 is FQNNGV. The data are from a study of T cell responses to AZD1222 COVID-19 vaccine. Broader study findings: Females outnumbered males among donors, who were mostly white British; clonal diversity was possibly underestimated. As reported, nearly half of all spike-specific TCRs target variant regions that are unmutated. Spike regions recognized by vaccine-associated CD4 TCRs spanned the protein, led by 160-218 and 743-854.

The receptor's source is an adult in good health. The input for sequencing was peripheral blood, taken on day 0 of AZD1222 vaccination. The rearrangement joins TRBV11-2 to TRBJ1-2; D might be TRBD1 (5 bases). The CDR3 DNA is TGTGCCAGCAGCTCAGACAGTCCTGTGAGCTACACCTTC. The encoded protein is CASSSDSPVSYTF.